Shown below are 10 T cell receptor beta chains from a single sample sequenced in a study of OX40 agonist ivuxolimab in advanced cancers. The protocol was immunoSEQ multiplex PCR, while the TCRdb copy is restricted to in-frame clones and leaves out a portion. The sample holds about 46,000 clones; 65% to 85% are singletons and the top ten take 1.5% to 2%. The source was CD4+ or CD8+ T cells sorted from blood, collected in a trial of the OX40 agonist ivuxolimab. These receptor sequences come from an adult with an advanced solid tumor such as melanoma, head and neck, liver or kidney cancer.

The chain uses TRBV7-9 and TRBJ1-2; 8 bases agree with TRBD1. Trimming at V came to 8 bases and at J to 3 bases, leaving 23 bases not matched to a gene. Looked up from germline, CDR1 is SEHNR and CDR2 is FQNEAQ (reference sequence). CDR3 length: 19 amino acids. CDR3 sequence reads: CASPSGRPGGALGDYGYTF. CDR3 nucleotide sequence: TGTGCCAGCCCTTCAGGGAGGCCAGGGGGCGCGTTAGGGGACTATGGCTACACCTTC.

In its sample, this clone was seen once. V and J are TRBV19 and TRBJ1-3; D may be TRBD1 (6 bases). CDR3 length: 16 amino acids. Trimming removed 4 bases from V and 0 bases from J, with 13 bases in between. Germline lookup yields CDR1 LNHDA and CDR2 SQIVND (reference sequence). The CDR3 DNA is TGTGCCAGTAGTAGACAGGACGGAATCTCTGGAAACACCATATATTTT. Its protein is CASSRQDGISGNTIYF.

This chain connects TRBV10-2 to TRBJ2-2; the match to TRBD1 covers 9 bases. The germline CDR1 and CDR2 sequences are WSHSY and SAAADI. The V and J ends lost 6 bases and 4 bases, in that order; junction bases with no gene match: 6. The CDR3 runs to 15 residues. DNA for the CDR3: TGCGCCAGCAGACAGGGGGCGCGCGGCACCGGGGAGCTGTTTTTT. Amino acids: CASRQGARGTGELFF.

The gene calls are TRBV6-1 and TRBJ1-1, with D unclear. V was cut by 6 bases and J by 3 bases, with 5 bases left in between. There are 11 residues in the CDR3. Germline V gene data show CDR1 as MNHNS and CDR2 as SASEGT. CDR3 loop: CASRSYTEAFF. DNA of the CDR3: TGTGCCAGCAGGTCTTACACTGAAGCTTTCTTT.

The gene calls are TRBV19 and TRBJ1-1; D gene unclear. The CDR3 contains 14 residues. Trimming removed 5 bases at V and 0 bases at J, with 10 bases between. Germline V gene sequence: CDR1 LNHDA, CDR2 SQIVND (reference sequence). The CDR3 protein is CASSLVLLNTEAFF. CDR3 DNA: TGTGCCAGTAGTTTGGTCCTTTTGAACACTGAAGCTTTCTTT.

The gene calls are TRBV19 and TRBJ2-1; 8 bases line up with TRBD1. The CDR3 totals 15 residues. The J segment lost 1 base and the V segment lost 5 bases, leaving 4 bases of the junction unmatched. The germline gives CDR1 LNHDA, CDR2 SQIVND (reference sequence). In nucleotides, the CDR3 is TGTGCCAGTAGTGCCGGACAGGGTTCCTACAATGAGCAGTTCTTC. The encoded protein is CASSAGQGSYNEQFF.

The rearrangement links TRBV19 to TRBJ2-2; the D gene is possibly TRBD2 (5 bases). This CDR3 is 14 amino acids long. Germline CDR1 reads LNHDA; CDR2 reads SQIVND (reference sequence). Trimming stripped 8 bases from V and 0 bases from J, with 10 bases between. CDR3 in amino acids: CASEPRANTGELFF. The CDR3 nucleotides are TGTGCCAGTGAACCGAGGGCGAACACCGGGGAGCTGTTTTTT.

A remark on this clone: A junction boundary mismatches the germline segment, possibly from a read error. V is TRBV5-6 and J is TRBJ2-3, with a possible D match to TRBD2 (5 bases). The CDR3 totals 12 residues. Germline CDR1 SGHDT, CDR2 YYEEEE. This chain's CDR3 is CASSLGETGSHF. Written as DNA, the CDR3 is TGTGCCAGCAGCTTGGGGGAAACGGGGAGCCATTTT.

This chain connects TRBV7-9 to TRBJ2-7, with 9 bases identical to TRBD1. The J segment lost 0 bases and the V segment lost 5 bases, leaving 11 bases of the junction unmatched. Germline lookup yields CDR1 SEHNR and CDR2 FQNEAQ (reference sequence). This CDR3 region has 17 residues. The CDR3 DNA sequence: TGTGCCAGCAGCCCCCCACTAGGACAGGGGATCTCCTACGAGCAGTACTTC. Translation: CASSPPLGQGISYEQYF.

In this sample, this clone is medium-sized. The CDR3 region has the DNA TGTGCCAGCAGACCGGAAGACAGGAATGAGCAGTTCTTC. This translates into CASRPEDRNEQFF. The J gene is TRBJ2-1, the V gene TRBV5-4, with D possibly matching TRBD1 (6 bases). Between the trimmed V and J ends, which lost 5 bases and 7 bases, there was a span of 13 bases. This CDR3 has 13 residues. Germline lookup yields CDR1 SGHNT and CDR2 YYREEE (reference sequence).